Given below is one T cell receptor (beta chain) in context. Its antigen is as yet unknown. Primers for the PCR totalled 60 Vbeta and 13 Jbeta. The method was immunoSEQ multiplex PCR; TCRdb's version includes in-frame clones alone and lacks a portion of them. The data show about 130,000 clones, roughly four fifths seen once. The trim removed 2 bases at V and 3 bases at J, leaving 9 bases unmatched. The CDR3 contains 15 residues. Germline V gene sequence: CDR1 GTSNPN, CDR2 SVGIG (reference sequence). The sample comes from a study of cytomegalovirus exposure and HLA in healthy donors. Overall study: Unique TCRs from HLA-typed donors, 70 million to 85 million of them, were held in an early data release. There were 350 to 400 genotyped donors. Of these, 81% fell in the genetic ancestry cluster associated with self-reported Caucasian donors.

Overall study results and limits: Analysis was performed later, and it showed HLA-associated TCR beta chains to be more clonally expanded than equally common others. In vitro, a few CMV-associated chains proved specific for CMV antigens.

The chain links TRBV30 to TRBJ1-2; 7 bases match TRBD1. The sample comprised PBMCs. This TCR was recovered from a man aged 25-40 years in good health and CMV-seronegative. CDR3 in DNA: TGTGCCTGGAGTAACTTGGCAGGGGGAGACTATGGCTACACCTTC. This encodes CAWSNLAGGDYGYTF.